This T cell receptor beta chain was sequenced during a study of blood T cells in healthy people across ages (dated by TCRdb to 2013 to 2016). As for the study more broadly: In model experiments, roughly one uniquely barcoded TCR beta cDNA molecule per two T cells was captured by template switching. The study analyzed two additional independent replicas of 1 million unique cDNA reads from the same blood draw for two donors, one aged 18 to 30 and one aged 80 or older. To track age-related changes in TCR beta repertoire diversity, the study relied on deep sequencing normalized with unique cDNA molecular identifiers. Four age groups were formed from the donors: young (average approximately 15 years), middle-aged (just under 40), aged (62) and long-lived (82).

What the research found in general, with its limitations: Bulk unsorted PBMC profiling prevented conclusive comparison of naive and antigen-experienced compartments. Compared with the aged group, the long-lived group had more naive CD4+ T cells, fewer expanded clones and increased TCR diversity, a pattern suggesting age selection. Observed TCR beta diversity per million T cells fell roughly linearly with age, and a significant reduction was already apparent by age about 43. Observed TCR beta diversity correlated strongly with the percentage of naive T cells measured by flow cytometry. Because donor CMV infection status was unknown, age-related changes in expanded clonotypes were potentially confounded. Estimates of total diversity from one million sequenced T cells were regarded as lower bounds and underestimates.

With regard to this clonotype: What antigen it recognizes has not been identified. The record has no base qualities; no much larger clone is one base away.

The method behind the library was 5' RACE. TCRdb names Illumina HiSeq 2500 as the instrument used. A second PCR of roughly 6 to 12 cycles was performed with a sample-barcoded 5' primer and a J-beta primer mix. Each TCR beta cDNA molecule received a unique molecular identifier from a template-switch 5' adaptor carrying 12 random nucleotides. At least 3 million CDR3-containing paired-end reads were obtained from each sample. The Mint cDNA synthesis kit, primed by a TRBC-specific oligonucleotide, was used to synthesize first-strand cDNA from all RNA. Following uracil-DNA glycosylase treatment, all cDNA underwent a first 18-cycle PCR with the universal primers M1SS and BC2_uni_R. From the authors' description of their analysis: Normalization of each sample was performed by random selection of 1 million high-quality reads, each carrying a distinct molecular identifier. Instead of being binned into consensus sequences, reads that shared molecular identifiers were thrown out. MiTCR, set to a Q25 quality threshold and the strictest error-elimination algorithm, was used for CDR3 identification, clonotype clustering and error correction. A nonparametric unseen species model using Euler transformation provided a lower-bound estimate of total TCR beta diversity. Using fastp trimming at Q25 and MiXCR clonotype assembly, TCRdb reanalyzed the public sequencing data and kept in-frame beta chains. Rows with a matching CDR3 protein are joined into one entry that keeps the most common DNA and genes. TCRdb, not the authors, supplied the V and J calls. This sample has more than 650,000 distinct CDR3 sequences in its table, and under 30% of those were observed once. Of the sample, 3% falls within the top ten clones.

Donors were 40 or so systemically healthy Caucasian individuals from Russia aged roughly 6 to 90 years. Each donor gave ten milliliters of peripheral blood, collected into EDTA-treated Vacutainer tubes. Ficoll-Paque density-gradient centrifugation was used to isolate PBMCs, with at least 6.5 million obtained per sample. Trizol reagent was used to extract total RNA from PBMCs, with at least 6 micrograms per sample. For every donor, flow cytometry on a PBMC aliquot measured the percentage of naive CD45RAhigh/CD27high T cells. V trim: 3 bases; J trim: 13 bases; unmatched bases: 8. The CDR3 runs 13 residues from the cysteine to the phenylalanine. Here the CDR3 DNA is all that survives: 39 bases in frame from base 1. CDR1 and CDR2 were assigned from the germline V gene as KGHDR and SFDVKD. The sample was also reused in another study, on T cells of mothers and their children. The second investigation adds: The donors were nine systemically healthy Caucasian individuals, made up of three mothers and their six children. cDNA synthesis consumed the entire amount of extracted RNA, loaded at 1.5 ug RNA in each 15 ul reaction. Sample barcodes and 2-4 random nucleotides were added via the M1S primer in the second PCR. Each mother yielded over 8.5 million TCR beta CDR3 reads and each child a few million reads. TCR recombination output is similarly shaped by thymic selection in related and unrelated pairs, with a minor effect exerted by inherited differences. Normalized repertoire overlap was always slightly but never significantly higher in related than unrelated mother-child pairs. Persistent microchimeric T cell clones were not detected, at a sensitivity of approximately 93 clones per million clonotypes. To look for features that set related mother-child pairs apart from unrelated individuals, the researchers ran deep NGS to compare the TCR beta repertoires of mothers and children. The mean age was about 40 +/- 4 years for the mothers and around 10 +/- 4 years for the children. Libraries were sequenced on Illumina HiSeq 2000 with 100+100 nt paired-end reads after adapter ligation with NEBNext reagents. To prevent cross-contamination, the mother and child libraries were prepared a month apart and were sequenced in separate runs. Each donor had between roughly 450,000 and 2,100,000 distinct TCR beta clonotypes identified. Naive TCR beta clonotypes were estimated from low-frequency clonotypes matched to each donor's FACS-determined naive share, without sorting.

The receptor comes from a boy between 10 and 17 years old in good health. The rearranged segments are TRBV24-1 and TRBJ2-1, and 7 bases in between align with TRBD1. Sequencing was carried out using blood. The CDR3 here reads CATSDGQEETQFF. The nucleotide sequence reads as follows: TGTGCCACCAGTGATGGACAGGAAGAGACCCAGTTCTTC.